What follows are 17 T cell receptor beta chains derived from one specimen sequenced in a study of T-cell reconstitution after alpha-beta-depleted transplantation in children. Unique molecular identifiers tagged the TCRbeta library. MiXCR, run by TCRdb on the PCR reads, gives a single entry per CDR3 protein. The sample records about 600,000 distinct CDR3 sequences, roughly 24% being singletons. This sample comprised PBMCs, mostly from graft donor cells, obtained 360 days after TCRalphabeta/CD19-depleted stem cell transplant. All receptors come from a boy younger than two who had a stem cell transplant for acute myeloid leukemia, so the T cells may come from the graft donor.

This clonotype appeared a few times. The chain uses TRBV20-1 and TRBJ2-2; 9 nucleotides align to TRBD2. Germline V CDR1 and CDR2: DFQATT, SNEGSKA (reference sequence). The CDR3 is 15 amino acids. V was clipped by 6 bases and J by 4 bases; unmatched bases: 9. The CDR3 reads CSARPSGEFTGELFF. The CDR3 DNA sequence: TGCAGTGCACGCCCTAGCGGGGAGTTCACCGGGGAGCTGTTTTTT.

The chain couples TRBV7-8 to TRBJ2-3; TRBD2 aligns across 13 bases. The CDR3 length is 19 residues. V lost 2 bases and J lost 5; bases outside the gene matches: 13. Per the germline V gene, CDR1 is SGHVS and CDR2 is FQNEAQ. DNA for the CDR3: TGTGCCAGCAGCTTAAAGCACCGGGGACTAGCGGGGCTCCGAGATACGCAGTATTTT. Its translation is CASSLKHRGLAGLRDTQYF.

The genes are TRBV6-5 and TRBJ2-2; D not certain. This CDR3 contains 12 residues. The germline V gene has CDR1 MNHEY and CDR2 SVGAGI. V shed 6 bases and J shed 3 bases, with 5 bases lying between them. CDR3 loop: CASRPYTGELFF. The CDR3 DNA sequence: TGTGCCAGCAGACCTTACACCGGGGAGCTGTTTTTT.

In this sample, this clonotype turned up many times. The chain carries TRBV10-3 and TRBJ2-3; TRBD2 might be the D (6 bases). Trimming pared 2 bases from V and 2 bases from J, leaving 14 bases between. The CDR3 is made up of 16 amino acids. CDR1 and CDR2 (germline): ENHRY, SYGVKD. CDR3 loop: CAISEGLARVTDTQYF. The CDR3 DNA follows: TGTGCCATCAGTGAGGGGCTAGCGAGAGTCACAGATACGCAGTATTTT.

In this sample, this clonotype turned up many times. The chain links TRBV2 to TRBJ1-1, with D possibly matching TRBD1 (5 bases). This CDR3 has 15 residues. CDR1 is SNHLY and CDR2 is FYNNEI in the germline V gene. The V gene lost 6 bases and the J gene lost 2 bases, with 16 bases spanning the gap. CDR3 DNA: TGTGCCAGCAGGACCTCGGGGACCCCAAACACTGAAGCTTTCTTT. The encoded protein is CASRTSGTPNTEAFF.

The chain employs TRBV24-1 and TRBJ2-2, with a possible D match to TRBD1 (6 bases). The CDR3 spans 16 residues. Germline CDR1 KGHDR, CDR2 SFDVKD. V lost 1 base and J 8 bases, leaving 16 bases between the germline ends. The CDR3 spells CATSDFPDSTAGELFF. Here the CDR3 DNA reads TGTGCCACCAGTGATTTTCCGGACAGTACGGCGGGGGAGCTGTTTTTT.

This clonotype was recorded a few times. The V and J genes are TRBV29-1 and TRBJ1-6, with 9 bases lining up with TRBD1. V lost 4 bases and J lost 5; bases outside the gene matches: 0. This CDR3 comprises 13 residues. Per the germline V gene, CDR1 is SQVTM and CDR2 is ANQGSEA. CDR3 protein: CSVGTGDNSPLHF. The CDR3 nucleotides read TGCAGCGTTGGGACAGGGGATAATTCACCCCTCCACTTT.

The chain combines TRBV12-3 or TRBV12-4 with TRBJ2-2; D may correspond to TRBD1 or TRBD2 (5 bases each). The CDR3 totals 16 residues. V dropped 6 bases and J dropped 3 bases, with 17 bases sitting between them. CDR3: CASSRGPTADTGELFF. The CDR3 region has the DNA TGTGCCAGCAGCCGGGGCCCTACGGCGGACACCGGGGAGCTGTTTTTT.

The sample holds a few counts of this clonotype. V gene TRBV20-1 combines with J gene TRBJ2-5; D remains unclear. The CDR3 sequence is 14 residues long. Germline V gene sequence: CDR1 DFQATT, CDR2 SNEGSKA (reference sequence). The V end was cut by 0 bases, the J end by 2 bases, with 10 bases between. The CDR3 protein is CSARDVKGQETQYF. CDR3 DNA: TGCAGTGCTAGAGATGTGAAGGGACAAGAGACCCAGTACTTC.

The V and J genes are TRBV29-1 and TRBJ1-1; D is unresolved. Trimming removed 4 bases at V and 0 bases at J, with 9 bases between. The germline gives CDR1 SQVTM, CDR2 ANQGSEA. The CDR3 runs 13 residues. The CDR3 sequence: CSVVTLMNTEAFF. The CDR3, as DNA: TGCAGCGTTGTCACACTCATGAACACTGAAGCTTTCTTT. The full variable domain, with the rest looked up from reference TRBV29-1 and TRBJ1-1, is SAVISQKPSRDICQRGTSLTIQCQVDSQVTMMFWYRQQPGQSLTLIATANQGSEATYESGFVIDKFPISRPNLTFSTLTVSNMSPEDSSIYLCSVVTLMNTEAFFGQGTRLTVV.

This clonotype was detected ten times or more. The chain joins TRBV7-9 to TRBJ1-1; the D is unclear. Trimming left V 8 bases short and J 0 bases short, with 10 bases between. Looked up from germline, CDR1 is SEHNR and CDR2 is FQNEAQ (reference sequence). The CDR3 runs 13 residues. CDR3 region: CASGVTMNTEAFF. The CDR3 bases are TGTGCCAGCGGGGTAACAATGAACACTGAAGCTTTCTTT.

This clonotype was picked up many times. The rearrangement links TRBV29-1 to TRBJ1-1; maybe TRBD1 (6 bases). Germline CDR1 reads SQVTM; CDR2 reads ANQGSEA. CDR3 size: 12 residues. The V end lost 7 bases, the J end lost 7 bases, and 16 bases lay between the germline ends. CDR3 sequence: CSATPGQLEAFF. DNA for the CDR3: TGCAGCGCTACCCCCGGACAGCTTGAAGCTTTCTTT.

The chain has TRBV6-6 and TRBJ2-5; possibly TRBD1 for D (5 bases). From germline, CDR1 is MNHNY and CDR2 SVGAGI (reference sequence). CDR3 length equals 13 residues. Trimming removed 3 bases at V and 5 bases at J, with 10 bases between. The CDR3 spells CASSYDRLETQYF. As DNA, the CDR3 is TGTGCCAGCAGTTATGACAGATTGGAGACCCAGTACTTC.

The chain recombines TRBV5-1 with TRBJ2-6; D is ambiguous. The CDR3 totals 17 residues. Between the trimmed V and J ends, which lost 3 bases and 0 bases, there was a span of 13 bases. CDR1 and CDR2 from the germline V gene are SGHRS and YFSETQ. CDR3 in amino acids: CASSSAGSFSGANVLTF. The CDR3 DNA reads TGCGCCAGCAGCTCGGCAGGCAGCTTCTCTGGGGCCAACGTCCTGACTTTC.

This clonotype was recorded many times. This chain links TRBV12-3 or TRBV12-4 with TRBJ2-3, with D unresolved. V was cut by 7 bases and J by 0 bases, with 11 bases left in between. This CDR3 is built from 14 residues. The CDR3 spells CASTLRASTDTQYF. The CDR3 coding sequence is TGTGCCAGCACTCTTAGGGCGAGCACAGATACGCAGTATTTT.

There are a few counts of this clonotype. In DNA, the CDR3 is TGTGCCAGCAGGTTGCAGGGTGTGGGTGGGGCCAACGTCCTGACTTTC. Amino acid sequence: CASRLQGVGGANVLTF. This chain uses TRBV7-2 with TRBJ2-6; a possible D gene is TRBD1 (5 bases). Germline assignment: CDR1 SGHTA and CDR2 FQGNSA. CDR3 length: 16 amino acids. Trimming removed 6 bases from V and 3 bases from J, with 15 bases in between.

This clonotype was seen repeatedly, ten times or more. J is TRBJ2-1 and V is TRBV5-1; D unresolved. This CDR3 is built from 14 residues. Germline CDR1 and CDR2: SGHRS and YFSETQ. With 3 bases removed from V and 5 bases from J, the gap between germline ends came to 12 bases. CDR3 nucleotide sequence: TGCGCCAGCAGCTCCTCGTGGGCAAACAATGAGCAGTTCTTC. Encoded protein: CASSSSWANNEQFF.